This T cell receptor (beta chain) appears in the sequencing data of a study of beta chain features in type 1 diabetes. Expressed TCRB transcripts got sequenced, as all isolated RNA was reverse transcribed. Libraries were prepared by immunoSEQ multiplex PCR; TCRdb keeps only in-frame clonotypes and omits some of them. The sample lists about half a million clones; about 32% were seen once. The CDR3 is 14 amino acids. Germline CDR1 and CDR2: MDHEN and SYDVKM. The V and J ends lost 8 bases and 7 bases, in that order; junction bases with no gene match: 8. This chain links TRBV28 with TRBJ2-1, with 10 positions matching TRBD2. The receptor's source is a young man in good health. Material for sequencing was naive CD4+ T cells from blood. The CDR3 nucleotides read TGTGCCAGCTATCTAGCGGGAGAGGGTAATGAGCAGTTCTTC. Translation: CASYLAGEGNEQFF.